This note documents a single T cell receptor beta chain sequence. Other nucleotide sequences from this sample produce the same CDR3. This record belongs to a study of blood T cell repertoires in COVID-19. Overall study context: Material from acute and convalescent COVID-19 was sourced from the United States, Italy and Spain. Sample material is recorded as cDNA or gDNA derived from T cells, B-cell-depleted T cells, or PBMCs.

Original processing notes: The authors estimated nucleated cell counts from reference gene primer amplification. TCRdb's copy holds only in-frame clones and misses some; the assay was immunoSEQ multiplex PCR. V, J and clone size were drawn from that table, and D and trimming were deduced from the DNA. The sample has 130,000 to 150,000 clones, about four fifths seen once. From germline, CDR1 is SGHRS and CDR2 YFSETQ. The CDR3 extends over 14 amino acids. The V end lost 0 bases, the J end lost 3 bases, and 9 bases lay between the germline ends. This clonotype originated in a man aged 65 to 79 who had recovered from COVID-19. The V and J genes are TRBV5-1 and TRBJ1-1; D unresolved. Material for sequencing was peripheral blood. CDR3 bases: TGCGCCAGCAGCTTGGGCGGGGTTGACACTGAAGCTTTCTTT. Translating gives CASSLGGVDTEAFF.